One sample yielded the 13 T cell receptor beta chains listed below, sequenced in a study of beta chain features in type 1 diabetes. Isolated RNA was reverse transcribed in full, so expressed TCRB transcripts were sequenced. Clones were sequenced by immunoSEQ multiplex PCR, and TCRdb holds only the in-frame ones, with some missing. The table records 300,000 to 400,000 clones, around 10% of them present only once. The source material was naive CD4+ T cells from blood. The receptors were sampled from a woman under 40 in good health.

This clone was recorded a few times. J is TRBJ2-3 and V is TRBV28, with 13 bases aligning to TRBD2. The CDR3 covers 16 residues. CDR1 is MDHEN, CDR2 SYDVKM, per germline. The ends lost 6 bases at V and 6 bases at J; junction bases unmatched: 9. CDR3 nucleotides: TGTGCCAGCAGCGCAACTAGCGGGGGGGCTAGGGATACGCAGTATTTT. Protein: CASSATSGGARDTQYF.

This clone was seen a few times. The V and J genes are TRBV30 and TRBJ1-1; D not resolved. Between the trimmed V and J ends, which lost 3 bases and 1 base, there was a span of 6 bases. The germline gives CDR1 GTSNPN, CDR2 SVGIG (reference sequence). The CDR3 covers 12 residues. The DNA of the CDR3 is TGTGCCTGGAGCAGGCGGAACACTGAAGCTTTCTTT. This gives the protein CAWSRRNTEAFF.

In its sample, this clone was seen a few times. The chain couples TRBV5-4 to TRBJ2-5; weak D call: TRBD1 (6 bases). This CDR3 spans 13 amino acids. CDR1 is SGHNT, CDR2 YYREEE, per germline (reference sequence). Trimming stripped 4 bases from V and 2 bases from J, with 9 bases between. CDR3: CASSRTEQETQYF. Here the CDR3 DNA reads TGTGCCAGCAGCCGGACAGAGCAAGAGACCCAGTACTTC.

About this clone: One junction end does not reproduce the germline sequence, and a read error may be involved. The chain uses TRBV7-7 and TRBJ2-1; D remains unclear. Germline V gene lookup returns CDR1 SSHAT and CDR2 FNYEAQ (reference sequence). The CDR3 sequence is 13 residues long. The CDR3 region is CASSLGLTNEQFF. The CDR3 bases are TGTGCTAGCAGCTTAGGCCTAACCAATGAGCAGTTCTTC.

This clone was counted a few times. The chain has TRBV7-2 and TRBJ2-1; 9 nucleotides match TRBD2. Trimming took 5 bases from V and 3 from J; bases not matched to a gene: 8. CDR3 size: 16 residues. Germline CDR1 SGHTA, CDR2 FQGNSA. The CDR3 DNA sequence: TGTGCCAGCAGCCCGCTCCCTAGCGGGAACTACAATGAGCAGTTCTTC. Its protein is CASSPLPSGNYNEQFF.

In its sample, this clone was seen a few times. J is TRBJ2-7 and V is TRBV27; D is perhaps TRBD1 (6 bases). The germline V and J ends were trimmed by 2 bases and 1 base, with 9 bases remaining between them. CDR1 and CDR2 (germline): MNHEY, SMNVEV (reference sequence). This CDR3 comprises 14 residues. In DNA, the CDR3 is TGTGCCAGCAGTTTACTCGGGACATCCTACGAGCAGTACTTC. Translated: CASSLLGTSYEQYF.

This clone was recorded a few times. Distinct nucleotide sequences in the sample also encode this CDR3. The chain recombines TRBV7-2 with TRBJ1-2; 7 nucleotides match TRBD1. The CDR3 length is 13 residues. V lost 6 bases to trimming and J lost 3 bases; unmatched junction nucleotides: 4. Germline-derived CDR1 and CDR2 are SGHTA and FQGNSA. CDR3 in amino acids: CASSLTGDYGYTF. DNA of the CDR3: TGTGCCAGCAGTTTAACAGGGGACTATGGCTACACCTTC. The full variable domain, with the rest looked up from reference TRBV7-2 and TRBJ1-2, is GAGVSQSPSNKVTEKGKDVELRCDPISGHTALYWYRQSLGQGLEFLIYFQGNSAPDKSGLPSDRFSAERTGGSVSTLTIQRTQQEDSAVYLCASSLTGDYGYTFGSGTRLTVV.

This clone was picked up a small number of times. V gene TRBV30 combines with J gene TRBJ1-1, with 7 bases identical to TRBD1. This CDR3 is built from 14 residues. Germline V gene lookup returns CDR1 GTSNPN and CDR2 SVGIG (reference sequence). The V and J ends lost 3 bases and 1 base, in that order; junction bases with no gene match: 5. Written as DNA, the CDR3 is TGTGCCTGGAGCCTCGGACAGGCGAACACTGAAGCTTTCTTT. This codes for CAWSLGQANTEAFF.

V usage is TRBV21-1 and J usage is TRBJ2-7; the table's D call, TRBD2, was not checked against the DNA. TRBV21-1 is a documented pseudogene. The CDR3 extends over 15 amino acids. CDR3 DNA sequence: TGTGCCAGCAGCAAAAAGAGGGAGGGGAGGTACGAGCAGTACTTC. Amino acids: CASSKKREGRYEQYF.

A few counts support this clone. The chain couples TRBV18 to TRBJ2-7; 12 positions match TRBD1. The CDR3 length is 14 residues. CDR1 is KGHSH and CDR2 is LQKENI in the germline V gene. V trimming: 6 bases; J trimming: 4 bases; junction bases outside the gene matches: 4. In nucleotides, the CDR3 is TGTGCCAGCTCGCGGGACAGGGGGCATTACGAGCAGTACTTC. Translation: CASSRDRGHYEQYF.

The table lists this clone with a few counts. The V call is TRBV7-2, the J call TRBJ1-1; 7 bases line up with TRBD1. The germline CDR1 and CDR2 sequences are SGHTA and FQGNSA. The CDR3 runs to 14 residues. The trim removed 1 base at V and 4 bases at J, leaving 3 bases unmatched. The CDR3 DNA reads TGTGCCAGCAGCTTAGTAGGGGGCATCACTGAAGCTTTCTTT. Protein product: CASSLVGGITEAFF. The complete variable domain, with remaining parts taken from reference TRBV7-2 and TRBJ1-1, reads GAGVSQSPSNKVTEKGKDVELRCDPISGHTALYWYRQSLGQGLEFLIYFQGNSAPDKSGLPSDRFSAERTGGSVSTLTIQRTQQEDSAVYLCASSLVGGITEAFFGQGTRLTVV.

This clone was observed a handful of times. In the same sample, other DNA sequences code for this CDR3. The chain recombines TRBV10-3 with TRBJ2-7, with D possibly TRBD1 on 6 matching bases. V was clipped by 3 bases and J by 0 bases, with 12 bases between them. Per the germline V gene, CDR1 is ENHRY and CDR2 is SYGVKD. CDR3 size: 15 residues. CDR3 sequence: CAISETGTHSYEQYF. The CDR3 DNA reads TGTGCCATCAGTGAAACCGGGACACACTCCTACGAGCAGTACTTC.

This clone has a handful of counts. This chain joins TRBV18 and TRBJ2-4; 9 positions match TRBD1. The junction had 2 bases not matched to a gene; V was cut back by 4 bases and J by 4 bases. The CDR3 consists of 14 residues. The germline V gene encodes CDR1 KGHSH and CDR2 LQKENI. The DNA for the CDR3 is TGTGCCAGCTCACAGGGGACAGGGAAAAACATTCAGTACTTC. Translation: CASSQGTGKNIQYF.